This passage covers 19 T cell receptor beta chains from one sample sequenced in a study of T cell responses to AZD1222 COVID-19 vaccine. TCRdb's copy holds only in-frame clones and misses some; the assay was immunoSEQ multiplex PCR. Found here are 200,000 or so clones, around 87% of them singletons; the top ten hold less than 3%. Sequencing used peripheral blood, obtained on day 0 of MenACWY control vaccination. These receptors were collected from an adult in good health.

This chain uses TRBV28 with TRBJ2-7; D is uncertain. Trimming pared 2 bases from V and 2 bases from J, leaving 7 bases between. Germline CDR1 MDHEN, CDR2 SYDVKM. The CDR3 has 13 amino acids. The CDR3 DNA reads TGTGCCAGCAGTTTAGCCAGGACCTACGAGCAGTACTTC. This sequence encodes CASSLARTYEQYF. The entire variable domain, with the rest obtained from reference TRBV28 and TRBJ2-7, is as follows: DVKVTQSSRYLVKRTGEKVFLECVQDMDHENMFWYRQDPGLGLRLIYFSYDVKMKEKGDIPEGYSVSREKKERFSLILESASTNQTSMYLCASSLARTYEQYFGPGTRLTVT.

The chain's CDR3 is CASSQDPPAGGTQNEQYF. The DNA of the CDR3 is TGTGCCAGCAGCCAAGACCCCCCGGCGGGGGGGACTCAGAACGAGCAGTACTTC. This rearrangement joins TRBV14 to TRBJ2-7; 9 nucleotides agree with TRBD2. The germline V gene encodes CDR1 SGHDN and CDR2 FVKESK. The CDR3 is made up of 18 amino acids. The trim removed 0 bases at V and 5 bases at J, leaving 14 bases unmatched.

The table lists this clone with a few counts. The same CDR3 can be traced to other DNA sequences in this sample. This chain uses TRBV5-1 with TRBJ1-5; D gene uncertain. The CDR3 covers 15 residues. The germline V and J ends were trimmed by 0 bases and 1 base, with 8 bases remaining between them. CDR1 and CDR2 (germline): SGHRS, YFSETQ. CDR3 residues: CASSLDGVSNQPQHF. The CDR3 coding sequence is TGCGCCAGCAGCTTGGACGGGGTGAGCAATCAGCCCCAGCATTTT.

This clone has just a few counts. The chain uses TRBV30 and TRBJ1-5; D not resolved. The V end lost 0 bases, the J end lost 0 bases, and 12 bases lay between the germline ends. Germline-derived CDR1 and CDR2 are GTSNPN and SVGIG (reference sequence). This CDR3 has 16 amino acids. CDR3 in DNA: TGTGCCTGGAGTGTAAGAGGACTTTATAGCAATCAGCCCCAGCATTTT. This encodes CAWSVRGLYSNQPQHF. The complete variable domain, with remaining parts taken from reference TRBV30 and TRBJ1-5, reads SQTIHQWPATLVQPVGSPLSLECTVEGTSNPNLYWYRQAAGRGLQLLFYSVGIGQISSEVPQNLSASRPQDRQFILSSKKLLLSDSGFYLCAWSVRGLYSNQPQHFGDGTRLSIL.

The rearrangement joins TRBV7-6 to TRBJ2-5, with D unclear. Germline V CDR1 and CDR2: SGHVS, FNYEAQ. V gave up 5 bases and J gave up 1 base, with 14 bases separating them. The CDR3 extends over 15 amino acids. The CDR3 sequence: CASSLGLGPQETQYF. In nucleotides, the CDR3 is TGTGCCAGCAGCCTGGGCCTCGGGCCCCAAGAGACCCAGTACTTC.

The chain uses TRBV5-8 and TRBJ1-5, with TRBD1 identical over 12 bases. There are 15 residues in the CDR3. V lost 4 bases, J lost 5 bases, and 4 bases stayed unmatched. Looked up from germline, CDR1 is SGHTS and CDR2 is YDEGEE. This CDR3 reads CASSPGTGGHQPQHF. The CDR3 nucleotides are TGTGCCAGCAGCCCCGGGACAGGGGGCCATCAGCCCCAGCATTTT.

The genes are TRBV12-3 or TRBV12-4 and TRBJ1-2, with no clear D. The CDR3 totals 12 residues. Trimming cost V 5 bases and J 8 bases, with 12 bases left between them. The CDR3 region is CASSLGGIGYTF. The CDR3 nucleotides read TGTGCCAGCAGTCTAGGAGGGATCGGCTACACCTTC.

This rearrangement joins TRBV10-3 to TRBJ2-1; 10 bases align to TRBD2. The CDR3 is 17 amino acids. V shed 0 bases, J shed 3 bases, and the junction held 5 bases outside the gene matches. Germline V gene lookup returns CDR1 ENHRY and CDR2 SYGVKD. CDR3: CAISESVAGGYYNEQFF. In DNA form, the CDR3 reads TGTGCCATCAGTGAGTCGGTAGCGGGAGGTTACTACAATGAGCAGTTCTTC.

In its sample, this clone was seen a few times. J is TRBJ1-5 and V is TRBV7-2; D remains unclear. Trimming shortened V by 3 bases and J by 7 bases, and 10 bases separated the two germline ends. The CDR3 length is 13 residues. Germline CDR1 and CDR2: SGHTA and FQGNSA. The CDR3 DNA sequence: TGTGCCAGCAGCTTCCTGCCTGAGCAGCCCCAGCATTTT. As protein: CASSFLPEQPQHF.

The chain employs TRBV28 and TRBJ1-2; D not resolved. V was pared by 5 bases and J by 6 bases, with 10 bases between. The germline gives CDR1 MDHEN, CDR2 SYDVKM. The CDR3 has 12 amino acids. CDR3 sequence (DNA): TGTGCCAGCAGTAGAGGTTATGATGGCTACACCTTC. This codes for CASSRGYDGYTF.

This chain links TRBV5-1 with TRBJ1-1, with TRBD1 matching over 7 bases. Losses at the gene ends were 0 bases for V and 11 bases for J; bases not matched to a gene: 13. The germline V gene has CDR1 SGHRS and CDR2 YFSETQ. The CDR3 spans 15 residues. The CDR3 DNA is TGCGCCAGCAGCTTGGCTTTCCAGGACAGGCGGTCCGCTTTCTTT. This encodes CASSLAFQDRRSAFF. The full variable domain, completed using reference TRBV5-1 and TRBJ1-1, is KAGVTQTPRYLIKTRGQQVTLSCSPISGHRSVSWYQQTPGQGLQFLFEYFSETQRNKGNFPGRFSGRQFSNSRSEMNVSTLELGDSALYLCASSLAFQDRRSAFFGQGTRLTVV.

The genes are TRBV18 and TRBJ1-1; the D is unclear. The CDR3 has 13 amino acids. The V end lost 1 base, the J end lost 4 bases, and 7 bases lay between the germline ends. Germline values: CDR1 KGHSH, CDR2 LQKENI. For the CDR3, the DNA is TGTGCCAGCTCACCACGGACGGGCACTGAAGCTTTCTTT. Translating gives CASSPRTGTEAFF.

The J gene is TRBJ1-1, the V gene TRBV15; D perhaps matches TRBD1 (6 bases). V was trimmed by 5 bases and J by 5 bases, leaving 12 bases between them. The CDR3 is 13 amino acids. Germline V lookup: CDR1 LNHNV, CDR2 YYDKDF (reference sequence). CDR3 sequence (DNA): TGTGCCACCAGCCGGCAGGGGTCAACTGAAGCTTTCTTT. As protein: CATSRQGSTEAFF.

V and J are TRBV7-8 and TRBJ2-3; 12 bases fit TRBD2. This CDR3 is built from 15 residues. Germline CDR1 reads SGHVS; CDR2 reads FQNEAQ. The V gene end was trimmed by 5 bases and the J gene end by 5 bases; junction bases not matched to a gene: 5. The CDR3 nucleotides read TGTGCCAGCAGCCTGACTAGCGGGAGTGTAGATACGCAGTATTTT. Encoded protein: CASSLTSGSVDTQYF.

The genes are TRBV9 and TRBJ1-1, with D perhaps TRBD1 (5 bases). The germline V and J ends were trimmed by 4 bases and 4 bases, with 11 bases remaining between them. The CDR3 has 13 residues. Germline CDR1 is SGDLS and CDR2 is YYNGEE. CDR3 DNA: TGTGCCAGCAGCAGGGGTACTAGCACTGAAGCTTTCTTT. Its translation is CASSRGTSTEAFF.

The chain has TRBV5-1 and TRBJ1-1, with D unclear. V lost 5 bases and J 0 bases, leaving 5 bases between the germline ends. The CDR3 contains 12 residues. Germline V CDR1 and CDR2: SGHRS, YFSETQ. The CDR3 region has the DNA TGCGCCAGCAGTAGCATGAACACTGAAGCTTTCTTT. Translation gives CASSSMNTEAFF.

The genes are TRBV6-5 and TRBJ2-2; maybe TRBD2 (6 bases). Germline values: CDR1 MNHEY, CDR2 SVGAGI. The V end lost 9 bases, the J end lost 5 bases, and 13 bases lay between the germline ends. The CDR3 runs 13 residues. The CDR3 sequence is CASQGSGTGELFF. CDR3 coding DNA: TGTGCCAGTCAGGGTAGCGGAACCGGGGAGCTGTTTTTT.

The rearrangement joins TRBV5-1 to TRBJ2-7; no clear D gene. The length of the CDR3 is 13 residues. Looked up from germline, CDR1 is SGHRS and CDR2 is YFSETQ. Between the trimmed V and J ends, which lost 3 bases and 5 bases, there was a span of 12 bases. The CDR3 nucleotides read TGCGCCAGCAGCTGGTTAGGGAACGACGAGCAGTACTTC. Translated: CASSWLGNDEQYF.

This chain joins TRBV7-9 and TRBJ1-2; no definite D call. CDR1 and CDR2 (germline): SEHNR, FQNEAQ (reference sequence). V dropped 5 bases and J dropped 4 bases, with 17 bases sitting between them. This CDR3 is built from 15 residues. CDR3 loop: CASSPYGELSYGYTF. The CDR3 DNA reads as TGTGCCAGCAGCCCCTACGGAGAACTTAGCTATGGCTACACCTTC.